This TCR beta chain was documented in a study of blood T cells in healthy people across ages. V was shortened by 2 bases and J by 7 bases, with 15 bases between the two germline ends. The length of the CDR3 is 14 residues. CDR1 and CDR2 from the germline V gene are DFQATT and SNEGSKA (reference sequence). Primers used in a second PCR of about 7 to 12 cycles were a sample-barcoded 5' primer and a J-beta primer mix. TCRdb ran MiXCR on the 5' RACE reads and lists one entry per CDR3 protein. The sample contains some 1.5 million distinct CDR3 sequences, 28% of which appear only once. This TCR came from a woman aged 30 to 39 in good health. What was sequenced was blood. The rearrangement joins TRBV20-1 to TRBJ2-4; a possible D gene is TRBD1 (6 bases). The CDR3 nucleotides read TGCAGTGCTAGACCCCAGGGGTGGGTCAACATTCAGTACTTC. Translated, it gives CSARPQGWVNIQYF.